These 15 T cell receptor beta chains came from one sample sequenced in a study of tumor-infiltrating lymphocytes in primary liver carcinoma (dated by TCRdb to 2016 to 2017). Sequencing was carried out with an Illumina HiSeq 2500. Starting from roughly 500 ng total RNA, TCRbeta-specific cDNA was produced by reverse transcription with a constant-region primer and ProtoScript II reverse transcriptase. Construction of the TCRbeta libraries relied on three nested rounds of multiplex PCR, following a slightly modified ARM-PCR procedure. The first two PCR rounds used multiplex TRBV1-TRBV30 forward primers with a Cbeta reverse primer, each for approximately 11 cycles. TCRdb ran its own pipeline on the public reads, namely fastp trimming at Q25 and MiXCR clone calling, and kept in-frame beta chains. Rows with one shared CDR3 protein collapse into an entry with the most common genes and DNA. Counted in this sample were 50,000 to 60,000 distinct CDR3 sequences; around 77% of them appeared once. Of the sample, approximately 25% is held by the ten largest clones.

Without any cell sorting, total RNA and DNA were extracted together from roughly 20-30 mg of bulk tissue using the AllPrep DNA/RNA mini kit. The specimen sequenced was liver tumor tissue from sampling region 5. This specimen's cell subset or site label, interpreted: tumor region T5, tumor centre. Every receptor here comes from a man aged 40-49 years with primary liver carcinoma and hepatitis B virus infection.

The chain employs TRBV6-5 and TRBJ1-2; no reliable D call. The CDR3 is 13 residues long. From germline, CDR1 is MNHEY and CDR2 SVGAGI. The V end lost 7 bases, the J end lost 6 bases, and 15 bases lay between the germline ends. CDR3 sequence (DNA): TGTGCCAGCAATCCACCTGGGAGCCATGGCTACACCTTC. Protein sequence: CASNPPGSHGYTF.

A note on this clonotype: A read error is likely, as this CDR3 ends without the conserved phenylalanine or tryptophan. The V and J genes are TRBV5-1 and TRBJ2-1, with D maybe TRBD2 (6 bases). This CDR3 has 15 residues. The germline V gene has CDR1 SGHRS and CDR2 YFSETQ. The CDR3 is CASRGQGLAYNEQFS. The CDR3 bases are TGCGCCAGCAGGGGGCAGGGACTGGCCTACAATGAACAGTTCTCC.

Note on this clonotype: The CDR3 carries no conserved terminal phenylalanine or tryptophan, so it likely arises from a read error. The J gene is TRBJ2-5, the V gene TRBV12-3 or TRBV12-4; D unresolved. The CDR3 length is 13 residues. Between the trimmed V and J ends, which lost 6 bases and 4 bases, there was a span of 12 bases. In nucleotides, the CDR3 is TGTGCCAGCAGCCGGAGCTGGACAGAGACCCAGTACCTC. It is translated as CASSRSWTETQYL.

Note on this clonotype: An end of the junction does not agree with germline; a read error may underlie this. The CDR3 DNA is TGCAGCGTTGACGGAGGATGGGGTATGAACACTGAAGCTGTCTTT. Translated, it gives CSVDGGWGMNTEAVF. This rearrangement joins TRBV29-1 to TRBJ1-1, with no clear D. The CDR3 contains 15 residues. Germline V gene lookup returns CDR1 SQVTM and CDR2 ANQGSEA.

By sample share, this clonotype is medium-sized. The genes are TRBV29-1 and TRBJ1-1; possible D gene TRBD1, 5 bases. There are 12 residues in the CDR3. Germline V CDR1 and CDR2: SQVTM, ANQGSEA. The ends were cut back, 3 bases at V and 4 bases at J, with 9 bases in the middle. The CDR3, as DNA: TGCAGCGTTGACTTGGGGGGCACTGAAGCTTTCTTT. It specifies CSVDLGGTEAFF.

This chain links TRBV5-4 with TRBJ1-3; D is ambiguous. CDR3 length: 16 residues. Trimming cost V 8 bases and J 0 bases, with 18 bases left between them. Germline V gene lookup returns CDR1 SGHNT and CDR2 YYREEE (reference sequence). Here the CDR3 reads CASNLKGPVSGNTIYF. The CDR3 DNA reads as TGTGCCAGTAACTTGAAAGGCCCCGTCTCTGGAAACACCATATATTTT.

As regards this clonotype: Compared with germline, one end of the junction differs, possibly owing to a read error. The J gene is TRBJ2-1, the V gene TRBV11-2; maybe TRBD2 (5 bases). This CDR3 spans 15 amino acids. In germline, CDR1 is SGHAT, CDR2 FQNNGV. The CDR3 DNA sequence: TGTGTCAGCAGCTTTAGCGTGCTACTCGACAATGAGCAGTTCTTC. It yields the protein CVSSFSVLLDNEQFF. Full variable domain (missing parts from reference TRBV11-2 and TRBJ2-1): EAGVAQSPRYKIIEKRQSVAFWCNPISGHATLYWYQQILGQGPKLLIQFQNNGVVDDSQLPKDRFSAERLKGVDSTLKIQPAKLEDSAVYLCVSSFSVLLDNEQFFGPGTRLTVL.

This clonotype has only a few counts. The chain links TRBV7-2 to TRBJ1-2; the D is unclear. V was clipped by 5 bases and J by 1 base, with 14 bases between them. Germline V gene lookup returns CDR1 SGHTA and CDR2 FQGNSA. This CDR3 contains 15 residues. In DNA, the CDR3 is TGTGCCAGCAGCGCCCACGGACTGAGTAACTATGGCTACACCTTC. The encoded protein is CASSAHGLSNYGYTF. Drawing the rest from reference TRBV7-2 and TRBJ1-2, the complete variable domain is GAGVSQSPSNKVTEKGKDVELRCDPISGHTALYWYRQSLGQGLEFLIYFQGNSAPDKSGLPSDRFSAERTGGSVSTLTIQRTQQEDSAVYLCASSAHGLSNYGYTFGSGTRLTVV.

The gene calls are TRBV12-3 or TRBV12-4 and TRBJ1-1; TRBD1 might be the D (6 bases). Trimming shortened V by 8 bases and J by 6 bases, and 13 bases separated the two germline ends. The CDR3 runs to 12 residues. This CDR3 reads CASYPRGPEAFF. The CDR3 DNA reads TGTGCCAGCTACCCCAGGGGTCCTGAAGCTTTCTTT.

The V gene is TRBV29-1, the J gene TRBJ2-1; maybe TRBD2 (6 bases). Germline V lookup: CDR1 SQVTM, CDR2 ANQGSEA. The CDR3 has 14 amino acids. CDR3 residues: CSVIGGMGRDEQFF. The CDR3 nucleotides are TGCAGTGTTATTGGCGGGATGGGTAGGGATGAGCAGTTCTTC.

The CDR3 nucleotides are TGTGCCAGCAGCCACAGACACGGGCACAATTCACCCCTCCACTTT. As protein: CASSHRHGHNSPLHF. This chain joins TRBV14 and TRBJ1-6; the D is unclear. The CDR3 runs 15 residues. The V end was cut by 3 bases, the J end by 7 bases, with 13 bases between. Germline V lookup: CDR1 SGHDN, CDR2 FVKESK.

Comments on this clonotype: Because it lacks the conserved phenylalanine or tryptophan at the end, this CDR3 is likely a read error. The limits of the CDR3 on the DNA are not certain, so only TCRdb's listed CDR3 is given. The chain combines TRBV6-6 with TRBJ1-1; TRBD1 was called by the table and not checked on the DNA. The germline V gene has CDR1 MNHNY and CDR2 SVGAGI (reference sequence). The CDR3 extends over 13 residues, inclusive of both ends. CDR3 amino acids: CACSTGGTTEAFL.

Comments on this clonotype: At one end the junction does not follow the germline gene, possibly because of a read error. The rearrangement joins TRBV28 to TRBJ1-2; 9 bases fit TRBD1. The CDR3 sequence is 14 residues long. The germline V gene encodes CDR1 MDHEN and CDR2 SYDVKM. CDR3 protein: CASRFLGQGYGNTF. The CDR3 DNA is TGTGCGAGCAGGTTCTTGGGACAGGGCTATGGCAACACCTTC.

This clonotype was seen once. Given a much more abundant clone one base away, this may be a read error. The chain couples TRBV27 to TRBJ2-1, with D hard to call. The CDR3 totals 13 residues. V lost 4 bases and J 6 bases, leaving 10 bases between the germline ends. Germline V lookup: CDR1 MNHEY, CDR2 SMNVEV (reference sequence). CDR3 sequence (DNA): TGTGCCAGCAGTTCGATGACGAGCAATGAGCAGTTCTTC. It is translated as CASSSMTSNEQFF.

A remark on this clonotype: Because the CDR3 is missing its conserved closing phenylalanine or tryptophan, this is likely a read error. The chain combines TRBV4-3 with TRBJ2-3, with 12 positions matching TRBD2. The CDR3 runs to 19 residues. Germline V lookup: CDR1 LGHNA, CDR2 YSLEER. The CDR3 bases are TGCGCCAGCAGACAAGATCGGGCTAGCGGGAGGGCCCTCGTAGATACGCAGTATTCT. This codes for CASRQDRASGRALVDTQYS.